A single T cell receptor beta chain is shown here with its context. Authors' processing steps: Estimation of nucleated cell counts relied on the amplification of reference gene primers. TCRdb keeps only in-frame clones here, not all; method: immunoSEQ multiplex PCR. V and J calls and clone size come straight from that table; D and trimming were deduced from the DNA. This repertoire shows 200,000 to 250,000 clones, approximately 85% found once; its top ten account for approximately 5.6%. These data belong to a study of blood T cell repertoires in COVID-19. Germline-derived CDR1 and CDR2 are ENHRY and SYGVKD. CDR3 length equals 15 residues. Trimming cost V 2 bases and J 5 bases, with 13 bases left between them.

The TCR comes from a woman aged 70 to 79 with COVID-19, enrolled during active disease. This chain joins TRBV10-3 and TRBJ1-5; the D gene is possibly TRBD1 (5 bases). The sequenced sample was peripheral blood. The CDR3 region is CAISERRENDQPQHF. As DNA, the CDR3 is TGTGCCATCAGTGAGCGCAGGGAAAACGATCAGCCCCAGCATTTT.